This is a list of T cell receptor beta chains from one sample in a study of identical twins. Each CDR3 protein gets one entry after TCRdb re-called the 5' RACE reads with MiXCR. The top ten clones hold about 2% of a sample with 690,000 or so distinct CDR3 sequences, around 6% of them seen once. Material: naive T cells sorted from blood. These receptors originate from a man aged 18 to 30 in good health. CDR3s include the opening cysteine and the closing phenylalanine or tryptophan. D genes are given only for firm matches. Size tells how often a clone was seen (once, few, many) or the class of an expanded clone, and some rows leave it out.

j_gene | v_gene | abundance | d_gene | CDR3nt | CDR3aa
TRBJ2-3 | TRBV9 | many | - | TGTGCCAGCAGCGTAGCAGGGCGGACAGATACGCAGTATTTT | CASSVAGRTDTQYF
TRBJ2-2 | TRBV4-3 | many | - | TGCGCCAGCAGCCAAGACAGGAACACCGGGGAGCTGTTTTTT | CASSQDRNTGELFF
TRBJ2-3 | TRBV28 | many | TRBD1 | TGTGCCAGCAGTTCCGACAGGGGACACACAGATACGCAGTATTTT | CASSSDRGHTDTQYF
TRBJ2-7 | TRBV3-1 | - | - | TGTGCCAGCAGCACTCACCCCCCGGGTAGTTCTACCGAGCAGTACTTC | CASSTHPPGSSTEQYF
TRBJ2-1 | TRBV27 | - | TRBD2 | TGTGCCAGCAGTCCCCTTGGAAGCGGGAGGGACGATGAGCAGTTCTTC | CASSPLGSGRDDEQFF
TRBJ2-1 | TRBV20-1 | many | TRBD2 | TGCAGTGCATATCAGACTAGCGGGAGTGTGGATGAGCAGTTCTTC | CSAYQTSGSVDEQFF
TRBJ1-3 | TRBV7-9 | - | - | TGTGCCAGCAGCGGTTGGGGTCTAAGCTCTGGAAACACCATATATTTT | CASSGWGLSSGNTIYF
TRBJ2-1 | TRBV11-1 | many | - | TGTGCCAGCAGCGTCAGGGATAATGAGCAGTTCTTC | CASSVRDNEQFF
TRBJ2-6 | TRBV20-1 | few | TRBD1 | TGCAGTGCTAGGTTGGGACAGGGAATAGCTGGGGCCAACGTCCTGACTTTC | CSARLGQGIAGANVLTF
TRBJ2-1 | TRBV5-1 | many | - | TGCGCCAGCAGCGCCGGGGCAGGGGGGGGCGAAGAGCAGTTCTTC | CASSAGAGGGEEQFF
TRBJ2-1 | TRBV12-3/TRBV12-4 | many | - | TGCGCCAGCAGCCCCGGGACTTCCAATGAGCAGTTCTTC | CASSPGTSNEQFF
TRBJ2-5 | TRBV7-3 | - | TRBD2 | TGTGCCAGCAGCCCCGGGGAGGGGATAGAGACCCAGTACTTC | CASSPGEGIETQYF
TRBJ2-3 | TRBV15 | many | - | TGTGCCACCAGCAGAGGACAAGTAATAACAGATACGCAGTATTTT | CATSRGQVITDTQYF
TRBJ2-7 | TRBV20-1 | many | - | TGCAGTGCTAGATCGCTCTCTCTTAGCGTAGCCTACGAGCAGTACTTC | CSARSLSLSVAYEQYF
TRBJ1-5 | TRBV24-1 | few | TRBD1 | TGTGCCACCAGTGACACCGGACAGGGGGCAGGGCAGCCCCAGCATTTT | CATSDTGQGAGQPQHF
TRBJ2-1 | TRBV5-4 | few | - | TGTGCCAGCAGCTCACCGGGCCACTACAATGAGCAGTTCTTC | CASSSPGHYNEQFF
TRBJ2-1 | TRBV27 | few | - | TGTGCCAGCAGGGTAGTAAGCTCCTACAATGAGCAGTTCTTC | CASRVVSSYNEQFF
TRBJ2-7 | TRBV7-2 | - | - | TGTGCCAGCAGCTTTGTAGGAATGAGCTCCTACGAGCAGTACTTC | CASSFVGMSSYEQYF
TRBJ2-7 | TRBV29-1 | many | - | TGCAGCGTTGCCGGGCGGACCTCCTACGAGCAGTACTTC | CSVAGRTSYEQYF
TRBJ1-5 | TRBV27 | many | - | TGTGCCAGCAGTTCACCAGGACCGGCCTGGCCCCAGCATTTT | CASSSPGPAWPQHF
TRBJ1-1 | TRBV7-9 | few | - | TGTGCCAGCAGCCCCTTCGGCCGAGATTTGCTGGAAACTGAAGCTTTCTTT | CASSPFGRDLLETEAFF
TRBJ1-1 | TRBV20-1 | many | - | TGCAGTGCTATCCTTTTCGGACACCTGAACACTGAAGCTTTCTTT | CSAILFGHLNTEAFF
TRBJ2-5 | TRBV24-1 | many | - | TGTGCCACCAGTGATTTAGGGCAGGGTGAGACCCAGTACTTC | CATSDLGQGETQYF
TRBJ2-1 | TRBV4-3 | many | - | TGCGCCAGCAGCCAAGATTGGGCGGCCAACTTCTACAATGAGCAGTTCTTC | CASSQDWAANFYNEQFF
TRBJ1-2 | TRBV29-1 | many | TRBD1 | TGCAGCGTCGTGGGACAGAAGTATGGCTACACCTTC | CSVVGQKYGYTF
TRBJ2-6 | TRBV11-1 | - | TRBD1 | TGTGCCAGGGATACCGGGACAGGGAGGCCTGGGGCCAACGTCCTGACTTTC | CARDTGTGRPGANVLTF
TRBJ2-6 | TRBV5-1 | few | TRBD1 | TGCGCCAGCAGCTTGTTCCAGACAGGGGACCACTCTGGGGCCAACGTCCTGACTTTC | CASSLFQTGDHSGANVLTF
TRBJ2-5 | TRBV12-3/TRBV12-4 | many | - | TGTGCCAGCAGACCCAGCGGAGGGGGGGAGACCCAGTACTTC | CASRPSGGGETQYF
TRBJ2-5 | TRBV25-1 | many | TRBD1 | TGTGCCAGCAATACCCGGGACAGGGAGGGGGAGACCCAGTACTTC | CASNTRDREGETQYF
TRBJ2-2 | TRBV29-1 | many | - | TGCAGCGTTCTTGGGACCAACACCGGGGAGCTGTTTTTT | CSVLGTNTGELFF
TRBJ2-2 | TRBV5-1 | many | - | TGCGCCAGCAGCTTGGAGTGGACCGGGGAGCTGTTTTTT | CASSLEWTGELFF
TRBJ1-2 | TRBV25-1 | many | - | TGTGCCAGCAGCCTATACAGGGAATTCGGCTACACCTTC | CASSLYREFGYTF
TRBJ1-2 | TRBV12-3/TRBV12-4 | few | - | TGTGCCAGCACCCGGACAGAGCGCCTCTATGGCTACACCTTC | CASTRTERLYGYTF
TRBJ1-4 | TRBV28 | many | - | TGTGCCAGCCGAACCCTGACAGCTCCCTCTGGACGGGAAAAACTGTTTTTT | CASRTLTAPSGREKLFF
TRBJ1-5 | TRBV5-5 | - | - | TGTGCCAGCAGCTTGGGACCCCAGGGGATTCAGCCCCAGCATTTT | CASSLGPQGIQPQHF
TRBJ2-5 | TRBV20-1 | few | TRBD1 | TGCAGTGCGTCGACAGGGAAAGAGACCCAGTACTTC | CSASTGKETQYF
TRBJ2-3 | TRBV20-1 | many | TRBD2 | TGCAGTGCTAGAAAGTCTAGCGGGAGGACAGATACGCAGTATTTT | CSARKSSGRTDTQYF
TRBJ2-5 | TRBV7-8 | - | TRBD2 | TGTGCCAGCAGCTTAGGACTAGCAGCAGAGACCCAGTACTTC | CASSLGLAAETQYF
TRBJ2-1 | TRBV12-3/TRBV12-4 | many | - | TGTGCCAGCAGTTTAACCCTCGGAGGCGCCGGAGATGAGCAGTTCTTC | CASSLTLGGAGDEQFF
TRBJ1-1 | TRBV7-9 | many | TRBD1 | TGTGCCAGCAGCAGCGGGACAGGTGAAGCTTTCTTT | CASSSGTGEAFF
TRBJ2-5 | TRBV7-9 | many | - | TGTGCCAGCAGCTCCCACAGTCAGGAAGAGACCCAGTACTTC | CASSSHSQEETQYF
TRBJ2-2 | TRBV11-2 | - | TRBD2 | TGTGCCAGCAGCCCAATCGGGACTAGCAGGACGGGAACCGGGGAGCTGTTTTTT | CASSPIGTSRTGTGELFF
TRBJ2-6 | TRBV24-1 | - | TRBD1 | TGTGCCACCGGACAGGGTCCCCAATCTGGGGCCAACGTCCTGACTTTC | CATGQGPQSGANVLTF
TRBJ2-1 | TRBV29-1 | - | - | TGCAGCGTTCCGGACGCATCCCACTATTGGAATGAGCAGTTCTTC | CSVPDASHYWNEQFF
TRBJ2-2 | TRBV12-3/TRBV12-4 | many | - | TGTGCCAGCAGTTTCGGCAGCGCGAACACCGGGGAGCTGTTTTTT | CASSFGSANTGELFF
TRBJ1-1 | TRBV12-3/TRBV12-4 | few | TRBD1 | TGTGCCAGCAGCGTCGGCCCAAAGGGGACAGGGGGGAACACTGAAGCTTTCTTT | CASSVGPKGTGGNTEAFF
TRBJ2-3 | TRBV12-3/TRBV12-4 | - | - | TGTGCCAGCAGTTTGGGTAGTAGGCAAGATACGCAGTATTTT | CASSLGSRQDTQYF
TRBJ2-1 | TRBV2 | - | TRBD2 | TGTGCCAGCAACAGCGGGGGGCTCTACAATGAGCAGTTCTTC | CASNSGGLYNEQFF
TRBJ1-3 | TRBV5-1 | - | - | TGCGCCAGCAGCTTGGATTCCTTCAGGGACTCTGGAAACACCATATATTTT | CASSLDSFRDSGNTIYF
TRBJ1-5 | TRBV9 | many | - | TGTGCCAGCAGCGTAGGGGGCGCGGGCAATCAGCCCCAGCATTTT | CASSVGGAGNQPQHF
TRBJ1-3 | TRBV20-1 | - | - | TGCAGTGCCCCGGACTCCCGGGGAAACACCATATATTTT | CSAPDSRGNTIYF
TRBJ2-2 | TRBV4-1 | many | TRBD2 | TGCGCCAGCAGCCAAGACCGAGTAGCGGGAGTGACCGGGGAGCTGTTTTTT | CASSQDRVAGVTGELFF
TRBJ1-1 | TRBV5-1 | few | TRBD1 | TGCGCCAGCAGCTTGAAGGGGACAGCCTCACCCCGCTGGGGCACTGAAGCTTTCTTT | CASSLKGTASPRWGTEAFF
TRBJ2-7 | TRBV25-1 | few | - | TGTGCCAGCAGTGCTAAAATGGGGGAACGGTACTACGAGCAGTACTTC | CASSAKMGERYYEQYF
TRBJ1-1 | TRBV5-5 | - | - | TGTGCCAGCAGCTTGGAAGGCGGGAAAATGAACACTGAAGCTTTCTTT | CASSLEGGKMNTEAFF